What follows describes a single T cell receptor beta chain. What it recognizes is unknown. These data originate in a study of blood T cells in healthy people across ages. Broader study findings: Naive T cell percentage strongly correlated with TCR beta diversity.

The CDR3 contains 15 residues. V dropped 2 bases and J dropped 9; count of bases not matched to a gene: 6. From germline, CDR1 is SGHTA and CDR2 FQGNSA. The authors ran a second PCR of about 6 to 12 cycles using a sample-barcoded 5' primer and a J-beta primer mix. TCRdb reprocessed the 5' RACE reads via MiXCR and lists one record per CDR3 protein. Of about 640,000 distinct CDR3 sequences in the sample, roughly 50% were seen once. The J gene is TRBJ2-1, the V gene TRBV7-2; the match to TRBD2 covers 11 bases. The TCR originated in a man between 60 and 75 years old in good health. Sequenced sample: blood. The CDR3 region has the DNA TGTGCCAGCAGCTTATTAGCGGGGGGGCCGGCTGAGCAGTTCTTC. Its protein product is CASSLLAGGPAEQFF.